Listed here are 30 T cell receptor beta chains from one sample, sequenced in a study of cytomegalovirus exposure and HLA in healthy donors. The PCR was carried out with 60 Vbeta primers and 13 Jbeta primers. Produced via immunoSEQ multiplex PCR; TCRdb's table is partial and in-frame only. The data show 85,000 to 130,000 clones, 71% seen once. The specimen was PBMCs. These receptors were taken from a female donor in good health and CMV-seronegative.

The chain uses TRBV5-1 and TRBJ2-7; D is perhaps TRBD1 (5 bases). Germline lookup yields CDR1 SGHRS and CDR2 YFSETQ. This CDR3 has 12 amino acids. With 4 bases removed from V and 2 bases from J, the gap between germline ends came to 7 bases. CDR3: CASSTGPYEQYF. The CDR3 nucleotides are TGCGCCAGCAGCACAGGTCCCTACGAGCAGTACTTC.

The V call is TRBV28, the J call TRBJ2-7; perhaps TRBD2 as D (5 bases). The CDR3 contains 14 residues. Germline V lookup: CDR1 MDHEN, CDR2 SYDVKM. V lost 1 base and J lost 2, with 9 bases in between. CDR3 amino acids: CASSLFEGTYEQYF. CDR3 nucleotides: TGTGCCAGCAGTTTATTTGAGGGAACCTACGAGCAGTACTTC.

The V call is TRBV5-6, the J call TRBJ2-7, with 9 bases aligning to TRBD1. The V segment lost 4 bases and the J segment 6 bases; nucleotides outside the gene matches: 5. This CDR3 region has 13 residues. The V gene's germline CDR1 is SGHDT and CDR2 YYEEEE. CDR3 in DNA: TGTGCCAGCAGCACAGGGACAGGGACCGAGCAGTACTTC. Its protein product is CASSTGTGTEQYF.

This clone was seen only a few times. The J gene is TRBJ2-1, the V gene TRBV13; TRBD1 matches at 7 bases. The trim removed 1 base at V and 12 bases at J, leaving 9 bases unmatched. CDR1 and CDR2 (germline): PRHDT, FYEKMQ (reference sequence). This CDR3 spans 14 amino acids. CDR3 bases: TGTGCCAGCAGCTTAGCGGGACAGCCCAATCGGCAGTTCTTC. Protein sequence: CASSLAGQPNRQFF.

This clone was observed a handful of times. The CDR3 nucleotides are TGTGCCTGGTCTGGACAGGGAAACTATGGCTACACCTTC. This gives the protein CAWSGQGNYGYTF. The gene calls are TRBV30 and TRBJ1-2; TRBD1 matches 8 bases. There are 13 residues in the CDR3. The germline V gene has CDR1 GTSNPN and CDR2 SVGIG (reference sequence). The V segment lost 5 bases and the J segment 2 bases; nucleotides outside the gene matches: 4. Using reference TRBV30 and TRBJ1-2 for the parts outside the CDR3, the full variable domain is SQTIHQWPATLVQPVGSPLSLECTVEGTSNPNLYWYRQAAGRGLQLLFYSVGIGQISSEVPQNLSASRPQDRQFILSSKKLLLSDSGFYLCAWSGQGNYGYTFGSGTRLTVV.

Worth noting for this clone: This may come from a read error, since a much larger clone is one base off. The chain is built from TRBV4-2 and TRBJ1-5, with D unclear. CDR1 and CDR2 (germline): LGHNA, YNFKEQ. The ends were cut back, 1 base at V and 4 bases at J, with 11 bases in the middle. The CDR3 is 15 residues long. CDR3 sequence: CASSQVGEQNQPQHF. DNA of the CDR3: TGTGCCAGCAGCCAAGTCGGTGAGCAAAATCAGCCCCAGCATTTT.

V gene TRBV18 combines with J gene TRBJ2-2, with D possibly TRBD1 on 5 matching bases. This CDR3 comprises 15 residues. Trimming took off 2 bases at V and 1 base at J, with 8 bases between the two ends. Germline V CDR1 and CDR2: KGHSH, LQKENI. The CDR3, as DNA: TGTGCCAGCTCACCAATCCAGGGGAACACCGGGGAGCTGTTTTTT. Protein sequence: CASSPIQGNTGELFF.

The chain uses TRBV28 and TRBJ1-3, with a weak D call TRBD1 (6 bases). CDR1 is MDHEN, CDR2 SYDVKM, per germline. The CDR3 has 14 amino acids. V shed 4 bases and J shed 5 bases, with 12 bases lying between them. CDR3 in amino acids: CASSSSGVRNTIYF. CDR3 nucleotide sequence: TGTGCCAGCAGTTCCTCAGGGGTGAGAAACACCATATATTTT.

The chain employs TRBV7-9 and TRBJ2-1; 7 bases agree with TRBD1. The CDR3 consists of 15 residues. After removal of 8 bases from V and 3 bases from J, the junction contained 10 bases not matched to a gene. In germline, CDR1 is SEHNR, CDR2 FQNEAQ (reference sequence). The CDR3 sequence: CASGSGTANYNEQFF. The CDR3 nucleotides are TGTGCCAGCGGCTCGGGGACAGCGAACTACAATGAGCAGTTCTTC.

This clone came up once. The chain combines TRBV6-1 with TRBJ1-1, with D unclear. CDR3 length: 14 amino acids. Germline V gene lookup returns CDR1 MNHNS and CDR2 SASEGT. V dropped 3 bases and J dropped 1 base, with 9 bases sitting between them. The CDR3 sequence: CASSDRFKNTEAFF. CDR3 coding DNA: TGTGCCAGCAGTGACAGGTTTAAGAACACTGAAGCTTTCTTT.

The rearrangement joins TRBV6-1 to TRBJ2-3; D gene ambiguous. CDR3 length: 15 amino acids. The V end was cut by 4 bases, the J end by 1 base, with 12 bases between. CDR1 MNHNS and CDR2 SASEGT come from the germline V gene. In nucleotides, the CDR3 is TGTGCCAGCAGTGTTTGGCAGCGCGGCACAGATACGCAGTATTTT. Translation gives CASSVWQRGTDTQYF.

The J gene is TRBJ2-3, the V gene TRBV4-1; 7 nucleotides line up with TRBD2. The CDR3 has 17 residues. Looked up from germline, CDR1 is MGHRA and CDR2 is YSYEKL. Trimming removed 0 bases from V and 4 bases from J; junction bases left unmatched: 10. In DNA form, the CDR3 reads TGCGCCAGCAGCCAAGATAGGGCTAGCGGTCACCCAGATACGCAGTATTTT. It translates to CASSQDRASGHPDTQYF.

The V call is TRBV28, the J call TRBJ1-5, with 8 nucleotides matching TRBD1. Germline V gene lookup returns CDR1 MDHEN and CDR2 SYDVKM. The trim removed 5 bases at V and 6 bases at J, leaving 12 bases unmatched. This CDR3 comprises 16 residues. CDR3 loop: CASSPLPGTGIQPQHF. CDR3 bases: TGTGCCAGCAGTCCCCTACCCGGGACAGGAATTCAGCCCCAGCATTTT.

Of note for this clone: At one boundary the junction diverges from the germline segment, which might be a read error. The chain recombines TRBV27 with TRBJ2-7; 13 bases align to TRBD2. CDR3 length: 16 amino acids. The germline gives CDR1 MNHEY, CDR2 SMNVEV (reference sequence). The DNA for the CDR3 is TGTGCCATCAGTTTAACCGACGGACTAGCGGGAGCCGAGCAGTACTTC. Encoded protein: CAISLTDGLAGAEQYF.

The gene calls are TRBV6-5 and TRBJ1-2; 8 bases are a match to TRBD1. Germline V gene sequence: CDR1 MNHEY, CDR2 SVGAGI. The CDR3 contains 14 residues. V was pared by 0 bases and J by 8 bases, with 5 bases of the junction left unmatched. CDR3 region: CASSYSTTGAGYTF. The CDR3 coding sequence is TGTGCCAGCAGTTACTCGACGACAGGGGCCGGCTACACCTTC.

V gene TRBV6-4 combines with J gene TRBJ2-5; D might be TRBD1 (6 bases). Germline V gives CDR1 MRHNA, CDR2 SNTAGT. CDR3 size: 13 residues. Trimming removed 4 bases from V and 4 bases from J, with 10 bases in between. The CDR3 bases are TGTGCCAGCAGTGTGGACAGTGGAGAGACCCAGTACTTC. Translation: CASSVDSGETQYF.

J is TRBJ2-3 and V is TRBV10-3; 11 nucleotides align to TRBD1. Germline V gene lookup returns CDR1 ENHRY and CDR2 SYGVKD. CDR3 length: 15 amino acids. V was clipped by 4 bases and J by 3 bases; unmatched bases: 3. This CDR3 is CAISGGQGGTDTQYF. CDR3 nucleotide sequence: TGTGCCATCAGTGGGGGACAGGGGGGAACAGATACGCAGTATTTT.

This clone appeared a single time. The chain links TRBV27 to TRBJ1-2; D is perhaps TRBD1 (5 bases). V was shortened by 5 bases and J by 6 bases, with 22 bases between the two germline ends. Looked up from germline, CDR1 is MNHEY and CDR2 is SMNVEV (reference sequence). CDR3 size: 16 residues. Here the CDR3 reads CASSVSWGRAIDGYTF. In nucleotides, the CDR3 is TGTGCCAGCAGTGTCAGTTGGGGCAGGGCAATAGATGGCTACACCTTC.

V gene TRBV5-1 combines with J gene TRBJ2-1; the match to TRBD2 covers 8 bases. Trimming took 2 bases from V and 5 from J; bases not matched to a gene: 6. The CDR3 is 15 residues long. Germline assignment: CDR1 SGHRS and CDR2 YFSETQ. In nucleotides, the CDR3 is TGCGCCAGCAGCTTACGGAGCGGGAGTGACAATGAGCAGTTCTTC. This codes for CASSLRSGSDNEQFF.

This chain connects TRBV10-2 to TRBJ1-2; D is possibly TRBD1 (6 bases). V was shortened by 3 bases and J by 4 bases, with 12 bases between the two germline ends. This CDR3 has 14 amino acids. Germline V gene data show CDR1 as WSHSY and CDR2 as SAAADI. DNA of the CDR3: TGCGCCAGCAGTGACCCCCGGGACATCTATGGCTACACCTTC. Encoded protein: CASSDPRDIYGYTF.

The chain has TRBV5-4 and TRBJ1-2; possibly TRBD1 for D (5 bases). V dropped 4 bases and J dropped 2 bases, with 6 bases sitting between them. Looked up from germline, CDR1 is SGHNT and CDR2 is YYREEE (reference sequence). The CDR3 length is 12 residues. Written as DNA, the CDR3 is TGTGCCAGCAGCGGGGGGAACTATGGCTACACCTTC. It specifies CASSGGNYGYTF.

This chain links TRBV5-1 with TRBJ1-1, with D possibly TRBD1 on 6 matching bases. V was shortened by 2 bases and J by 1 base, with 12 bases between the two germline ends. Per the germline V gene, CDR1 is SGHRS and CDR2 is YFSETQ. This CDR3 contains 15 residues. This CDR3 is CASSFLGGANTEAFF. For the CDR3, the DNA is TGCGCCAGCAGCTTTCTTGGGGGGGCGAACACTGAAGCTTTCTTT. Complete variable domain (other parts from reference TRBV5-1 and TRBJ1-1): KAGVTQTPRYLIKTRGQQVTLSCSPISGHRSVSWYQQTPGQGLQFLFEYFSETQRNKGNFPGRFSGRQFSNSRSEMNVSTLELGDSALYLCASSFLGGANTEAFFGQGTRLTVV.

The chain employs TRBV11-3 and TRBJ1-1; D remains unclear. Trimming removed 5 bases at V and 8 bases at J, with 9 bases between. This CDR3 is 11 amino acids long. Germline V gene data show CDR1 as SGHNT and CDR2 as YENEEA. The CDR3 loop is CASSREFEAFF. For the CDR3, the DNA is TGTGCCAGCAGCCGGGAGTTCGAAGCTTTCTTT.

CDR3 nucleotide sequence: TGTGCCAGCAGCTTGGAAAGGGGCATCGCATCCTCCTACGAGCAGTACTTC. Encoded protein: CASSLERGIASSYEQYF. This chain links TRBV11-3 with TRBJ2-7, with TRBD1 as a possible D gene (5 bases). In germline, CDR1 is SGHNT, CDR2 YENEEA. This CDR3 is built from 17 residues. V was pared by 3 bases and J by 0 bases, with 18 bases between.

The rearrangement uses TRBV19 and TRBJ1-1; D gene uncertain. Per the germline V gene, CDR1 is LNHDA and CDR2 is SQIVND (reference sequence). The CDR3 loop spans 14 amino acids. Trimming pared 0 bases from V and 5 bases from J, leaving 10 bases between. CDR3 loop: CASSIDMTGTEAFF. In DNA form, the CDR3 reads TGTGCCAGTAGTATAGACATGACGGGAACTGAAGCTTTCTTT.

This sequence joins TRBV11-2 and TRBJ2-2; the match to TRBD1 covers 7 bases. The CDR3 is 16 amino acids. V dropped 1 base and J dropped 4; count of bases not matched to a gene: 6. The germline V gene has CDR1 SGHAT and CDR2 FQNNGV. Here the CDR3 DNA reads TGTGCCAGCAGCTTAGTAAGGGGGCGGACCACCGGGGAGCTGTTTTTT. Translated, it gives CASSLVRGRTTGELFF. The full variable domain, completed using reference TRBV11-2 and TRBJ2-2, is EAGVAQSPRYKIIEKRQSVAFWCNPISGHATLYWYQQILGQGPKLLIQFQNNGVVDDSQLPKDRFSAERLKGVDSTLKIQPAKLEDSAVYLCASSLVRGRTTGELFFGEGSRLTVL.

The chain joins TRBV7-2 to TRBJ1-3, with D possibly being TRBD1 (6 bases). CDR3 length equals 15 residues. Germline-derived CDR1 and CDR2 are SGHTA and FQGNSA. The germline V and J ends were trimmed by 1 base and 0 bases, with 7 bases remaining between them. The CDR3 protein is CASSLGDISGNTIYF. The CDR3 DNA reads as TGTGCCAGCAGCTTAGGGGACATCTCTGGAAACACCATATATTTT.

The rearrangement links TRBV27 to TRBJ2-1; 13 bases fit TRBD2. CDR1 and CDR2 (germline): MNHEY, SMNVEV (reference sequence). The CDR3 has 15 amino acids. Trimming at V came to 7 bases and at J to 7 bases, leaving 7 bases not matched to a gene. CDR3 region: CASTLGTSGTNEQFF. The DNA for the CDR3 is TGTGCCAGCACCCTGGGGACTAGCGGGACTAATGAGCAGTTCTTC.

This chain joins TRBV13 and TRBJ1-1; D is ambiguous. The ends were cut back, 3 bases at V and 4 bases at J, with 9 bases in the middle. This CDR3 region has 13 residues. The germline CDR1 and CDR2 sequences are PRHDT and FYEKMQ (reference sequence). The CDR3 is CASSLGGGTEAFF. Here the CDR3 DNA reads TGTGCCAGCAGCTTGGGCGGAGGCACTGAAGCTTTCTTT.

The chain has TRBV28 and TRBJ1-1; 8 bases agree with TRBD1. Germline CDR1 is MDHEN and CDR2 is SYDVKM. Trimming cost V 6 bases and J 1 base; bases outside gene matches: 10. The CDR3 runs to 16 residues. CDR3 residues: CASRYQSGQGNTEAFF. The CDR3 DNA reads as TGTGCCAGCAGGTATCAATCCGGACAGGGGAACACTGAAGCTTTCTTT.